The rows below give T cell receptor beta chains drawn from one sample of a study of blood T cells in healthy people across ages. TCRdb passed the 5' RACE reads through MiXCR, listing each CDR3 protein once. The sample yields some 800,000 distinct CDR3 sequences, around two fifths seen once. The sequenced material came from blood. Receptors originate from a man aged 55 to 70 in good health. CDR3s include the opening cysteine and the closing phenylalanine or tryptophan. D genes are given only for firm matches. Rows give clone size only sometimes, using once, few, many, or a class for an expanded clone.

>TRBJ2-7|.|TRBV25-1|.
TGTGCCAGCAGTGACCTCATCTACGAGCAGTACTTC
CASSDLIYEQYF
>TRBJ2-7|few|TRBV12-3/TRBV12-4|TRBD1
TGTGCCAGCAGTTTATGGGACAGGGACCTCTCCTACGAGCAGTACTTC
CASSLWDRDLSYEQYF
>TRBJ2-3|once|TRBV18|.
TGTGCCAGCTCACCAATGAGAGATACGCAGTATTTT
CASSPMRDTQYF
>TRBJ2-1|.|TRBV12-3/TRBV12-4|TRBD1
TGTGCCAGCAGCCGTACAGGGGAGAATGAGCAGTTCTTC
CASSRTGENEQFF
>TRBJ2-1|.|TRBV24-1|.
TGTGCCACCAGTGCACCAGTGGCGGGCGAGAGCAATGAGCAGTTCTTC
CATSAPVAGESNEQFF
>TRBJ1-5|.|TRBV20-1|.
TGCAGTGCGCGGGAGGCTCTCGGGCCCCAGCATTTT
CSAREALGPQHF
>TRBJ2-7|few|TRBV6-2/TRBV6-3|TRBD1
TGTGCCAGCAGACGAGACCGGGACAGCCTAAACTACGAGCAGTACTTC
CASRRDRDSLNYEQYF
>TRBJ1-2|few|TRBV9|.
TGTGCCAGCAGCACCACGGGGGCGCAGAATGGCTACACCTTC
CASSTTGAQNGYTF
>TRBJ1-2|.|TRBV13|TRBD1
TGTGCCAGCAGCCAGGGGACAGGGGACAAGTCTAGGTATGGCTACACCTTC
CASSQGTGDKSRYGYTF
>TRBJ1-5|few|TRBV28|TRBD1
TGTGCCAGCAGACCGACAGGGTTTTTCAATCAGCCCCAGCATTTT
CASRPTGFFNQPQHF
>TRBJ2-4|few|TRBV6-5|.
TGTGCCAGCAGTTACACGTCCTTGAAAGGGGCCAAAAACATTCAGTACTTC
CASSYTSLKGAKNIQYF
>TRBJ1-1|.|TRBV5-1|.
TGCGCCAGCAGCTTGGTTTCGAACACTGAAGCTTTCTTT
CASSLVSNTEAFF
>TRBJ2-5|few|TRBV6-1|TRBD1
TGTGCCAGCAGTGAAGGAGCCCTGGACAGGGGGCGACAAGAGACCCAGTACTTC
CASSEGALDRGRQETQYF
>TRBJ1-5|.|TRBV7-2|TRBD1
TGTGCCAGCAGCCCCCAGGGGGGGGGACAGCCCCAGCATTTT
CASSPQGGGQPQHF
>TRBJ1-2|few|TRBV20-1|TRBD1
TGCAGTGCCCAACCGGGTCCCGGGACAGGGAACTATGGCTACACCTTC
CSAQPGPGTGNYGYTF
>TRBJ2-7|once|TRBV5-4|.
TGTGCCAGCAGTACAAGGGACGTAAGCTACGAGCAGTACTTC
CASSTRDVSYEQYF
>TRBJ2-7|.|TRBV4-3|TRBD1
TGCACCAGCAGCCAAAGCAGGACAGGGTTTTACGAGCAGTACTTC
CTSSQSRTGFYEQYF
>TRBJ1-2|once|TRBV5-1|.
TGCGCCAGCAGCTCGGAGACAGCGTATGGCTACACCTTC
CASSSETAYGYTF
>TRBJ2-5|.|TRBV28|.
TGTGCCACCAGGTTATACGAGACCCAGTACTTC
CATRLYETQYF
>TRBJ1-6|.|TRBV27|.
TGTGCCAGCAGTTTCGGGGGTAGCAGGGCCTCCTATAATTCACCCCTCCACTTT
CASSFGGSRASYNSPLHF
>TRBJ2-5|few|TRBV29-1|.
TGCAGCGTTGTCGGCACCGCTACGACCCAGTACTTC
CSVVGTATTQYF
>TRBJ2-1|once|TRBV5-6|.
TGTGCCAGCAGCCTCAGGTACAGCTCCTACAATGAGCAGTTCTTC
CASSLRYSSYNEQFF
>TRBJ2-1|few|TRBV7-2|TRBD2
TGTGCCATACAAAGCGGGGTACTTTCGCGGAATGAGCAGTTCTTC
CAIQSGVLSRNEQFF
>TRBJ1-4|.|TRBV28|.
TGTGCCAGCAGTTTCGCAGGGGACGAAAAACTGTTTTTT
CASSFAGDEKLFF
>TRBJ1-2|few|TRBV20-1|.
TGCAGTGCTCCAACGCCCAACTATGGCTACACCTTC
CSAPTPNYGYTF
>TRBJ1-2|.|TRBV20-1|.
TGCAGTGCTGGAGGATCAGGAGCTAACTATGGCTACACCTTC
CSAGGSGANYGYTF
>TRBJ2-5|.|TRBV4-3|TRBD1
TGCGCCAGCAGCCAAGGGACAGGGATGGAGACCCAGTACTTC
CASSQGTGMETQYF
>TRBJ2-5|few|TRBV11-2|.
TGTGCCAGCAGCTTAGAATGGGGGCCTGGTCGAGAGACCCAGTACTTC
CASSLEWGPGRETQYF
>TRBJ1-4|.|TRBV3-1|.
TGTGCCAGCAGCTTTCGACAGACTAATGAAAAACTGTTTTTT
CASSFRQTNEKLFF
>TRBJ1-2|once|TRBV14|.
TGTGCCAGCAGCCACACGGACAGATTTGTGGGCTACACCTTC
CASSHTDRFVGYTF
>TRBJ2-7|few|TRBV6-2/TRBV6-3|TRBD1
TGTGCCAGCAGAAACAGGGGCGAGCAGTACTTC
CASRNRGEQYF
>TRBJ2-1|few|TRBV7-3|TRBD1
TGTGCCAGCAGCCCATATAACAGGGGTGGTGAGCAGTTCTTC
CASSPYNRGGEQFF
>TRBJ2-5|.|TRBV9|.
TGTGCCAGCAGCGTGAGGTCCCAAGAGACCCAGTACTTC
CASSVRSQETQYF
>TRBJ2-7|few|TRBV20-1|.
TGCAGTGCTAGAGACCCAGACAGATACTCCTACGAGCAGTACTTC
CSARDPDRYSYEQYF
>TRBJ2-7|many|TRBV29-1|.
TGCAGCGTTGCCAACTTTTTGGCGCCGGGATCCTCCTACGAGCAGTACTTC
CSVANFLAPGSSYEQYF
>TRBJ2-7|.|TRBV11-3|.
TGTGCCAGCAGCTTAGAGGGCCCGAGAGCTTGGGAGCAGTACTTC
CASSLEGPRAWEQYF
>TRBJ2-3|.|TRBV11-1|.
TGTGCCAGCAGCTTAGTTCCAGACACAGATACGCAGTATTTT
CASSLVPDTDTQYF
>TRBJ2-7|many|TRBV7-2|TRBD2
TGTGCCAGCAGCTCCCGACTAGCGGGGAGCTCCTACGAGCAGTACTTC
CASSSRLAGSSYEQYF
>TRBJ2-5|few|TRBV20-1|TRBD2
TGCAGTGTTCAATTACTAGCGGGGGGGCCCGAGACCCAGTACTTC
CSVQLLAGGPETQYF
>TRBJ1-2|few|TRBV7-2|TRBD1
TGTGCCAGCAGCTTAGACGGGGTGAGGGGGCCAGGCTACACCTTC
CASSLDGVRGPGYTF
>TRBJ1-2|few|TRBV7-2|.
TGTGCCAGCAGCTTAGTCCCCGGGGGGATGAACTATGGCTACACCTTC
CASSLVPGGMNYGYTF
>TRBJ2-1|.|TRBV11-2|.
TGTGCCAGCAGCCCCTTACGAGCGAGCTTCTCCTACAATGAGCAGTTCTTC
CASSPLRASFSYNEQFF
>TRBJ2-1|.|TRBV5-1|.
TGCGCCAGCAGCTTCGCGGGGCCTGGCATAAATGAGCAGTTCTTC
CASSFAGPGINEQFF
>TRBJ1-2|few|TRBV10-3|TRBD1
TGTGCCATCAGTGAAGTCCGGGACAGGGTTGGCTACACCTTC
CAISEVRDRVGYTF
>TRBJ1-2|.|TRBV20-1|.
TGCAGTGCTAGAGATATGGTCAGGATAAACTATGGCTACACCTTC
CSARDMVRINYGYTF
>TRBJ2-7|.|TRBV2|.
TGTGCCAGCAGTTTTGGGGACCCCTACGTGCAGTACTTC
CASSFGDPYVQYF
>TRBJ2-3|.|TRBV7-2|.
TGTGCCAGCAGCTTCCAAACATCCCGGGATACGCAGTATTTT
CASSFQTSRDTQYF
>TRBJ2-1|few|TRBV6-5|.
TGTGCCAGCAGTTACTCGGGCGGGGGCCGTAGCTCCTACAATGAGCAGTTCTTC
CASSYSGGGRSSYNEQFF
>TRBJ2-5|once|TRBV28|.
TGTGCCAGCAGCCTACCTCGATTTGAAGGAGAGACCCAGTACTTC
CASSLPRFEGETQYF
>TRBJ2-7|few|TRBV6-1|.
TGTGCCAGCAGTGAAGGACTTGGTAATTTAGGGATACAGTACTTC
CASSEGLGNLGIQYF
>TRBJ2-1|many|TRBV6-5|TRBD2
TGTGCCAGCAGTTACGATCGTCCCAGCGGGGGGAACAATGAGCAGTTCTTC
CASSYDRPSGGNNEQFF
>TRBJ2-1|few|TRBV7-3|TRBD1
TGTGCCAGCAGTTTCCGGGACAGGGGTGAAGGTGAGCAGTTCTTC
CASSFRDRGEGEQFF
>TRBJ2-1|few|TRBV9|.
TGTGCCAGCAGCGTATTAGGGGCTGAGCAGTTCTTC
CASSVLGAEQFF
>TRBJ2-1|.|TRBV4-1|.
TGCGCCAGCAGCCAAGATAGGGGGACAATTCTAAGGGGGGAGCAGTTCTTC
CASSQDRGTILRGEQFF
>TRBJ1-6|few|TRBV4-3|TRBD1
TGCGCCAGCAGCCAAGATGGGGTCGGACAGGGGGGTAATTCACCCCTCCACTTT
CASSQDGVGQGGNSPLHF
>TRBJ2-1|.|TRBV20-1|.
TGCAGTGTACGTAGGGATGAGCAGTTCTTC
CSVRRDEQFF
>TRBJ1-2|few|TRBV7-2|TRBD1
TGTGCCAGCAGCCCTGACAGGGGGAACTATGGCTACACCTTC
CASSPDRGNYGYTF
>TRBJ2-4|.|TRBV7-9|.
TGTGCCAGCAGCCCCCTGTGGGGGGTCGAGAGCATTCAGTACTTC
CASSPLWGVESIQYF
>TRBJ2-1|.|TRBV4-1|TRBD1
TGCGCCAGCAGCCCAACAGGGGGCTTGAATGAGCAGTTCTTC
CASSPTGGLNEQFF